This T cell receptor beta chain was sequenced during a study of cytomegalovirus exposure and HLA in healthy donors. Findings and caveats of the study: Cytomegalovirus association was listed for about 160 TCR beta chains. When the data were analyzed later, several of the most significant clusters appeared to be linked to common viral pathogens. The authors confirmed in vitro that a few CMV-associated chains were specific for CMV antigens.

The PCR had 60 Vbeta and 13 Jbeta primers. Method: immunoSEQ multiplex PCR; TCRdb's copy keeps in-frame clones and lacks some. The data hold about 190,000 clones, with about three quarters observed a single time. The V end lost 1 base, the J end lost 8 bases, and 11 bases lay between the germline ends. The germline V gene encodes CDR1 SGHAT and CDR2 FQNNGV. The length of the CDR3 is 13 residues. Concerning this clone itself: Its antigen is not known.

The chain recombines TRBV11-2 with TRBJ1-2, with D uncertain. The sequenced sample was PBMCs. The sequence was obtained from a woman aged 40 to 50 in good health and CMV-seronegative. CDR3 amino acids: CASSLVSAGGYTF. As DNA, the CDR3 is TGTGCCAGCAGCTTAGTGTCCGCGGGGGGCTACACCTTC.